The 27 T cell receptor beta chains in this list originate from one sample, sequenced in a study of cytotoxic CD8 clonotypes in ibrutinib-treated CLL. Sequencing used immunoSEQ multiplex PCR; TCRdb keeps in-frame clones, though not all of them. Of around 97,000 clones listed, 70% to 80% are singletons. Sequencing was performed on PBMCs, taken after 12 months of ibrutinib treatment. All receptors come from a human donor with chronic lymphocytic leukemia.

The chain couples TRBV29-1 to TRBJ2-7; D remains unclear. Trimming removed 1 base from V and 1 base from J, with 8 bases in between. CDR3 size: 13 residues. Per the germline V gene, CDR1 is SQVTM and CDR2 is ANQGSEA. CDR3 in amino acids: CSVEAERSYEQYF. In DNA, the CDR3 is TGCAGCGTTGAAGCCGAGAGGTCCTACGAGCAGTACTTC.

This clone was recorded once. V usage is TRBV7-2 and J usage is TRBJ2-7; D gene unclear. V was cut by 1 base and J by 0 bases, with 10 bases left in between. The CDR3 extends over 15 amino acids. CDR1 and CDR2 from the germline V gene are SGHTA and FQGNSA. CDR3 residues: CASSLVWQSSYEQYF. CDR3 in DNA: TGTGCCAGCAGCTTAGTGTGGCAGAGCTCCTACGAGCAGTACTTC.

The CDR3 protein is CASSPDQGNYGYTF. As DNA, the CDR3 is TGCGCCAGCAGCCCTGATCAGGGTAACTATGGCTACACCTTC. The chain recombines TRBV5-1 with TRBJ1-2; D perhaps matches TRBD1 (5 bases). Germline CDR1 SGHRS, CDR2 YFSETQ. CDR3 length: 14 residues. Between the trimmed V and J ends, which lost 4 bases and 1 base, there was a span of 11 bases.

The rearrangement joins TRBV27 to TRBJ2-2; weak D call: TRBD1 (6 bases). This CDR3 region has 16 residues. V was cut by 3 bases and J by 4 bases, with 15 bases left in between. Germline loops: CDR1 MNHEY, CDR2 SMNVEV (reference sequence). CDR3 coding DNA: TGTGCCAGCAGTTTGGTGGGGGCTGGGAGCACCGGGGAGCTGTTTTTT. Its protein is CASSLVGAGSTGELFF.

The V call is TRBV10-1, the J call TRBJ1-1; 9 bases align to TRBD1. This CDR3 spans 14 amino acids. CDR1 and CDR2 (germline): WNHNN, SYGVQD (reference sequence). Unmatched junction bases numbered 6, after V lost 6 bases and J lost 4 bases. This CDR3 is CASRGDRVVTEAFF. Written as DNA, the CDR3 is TGCGCCAGCAGGGGGGACAGGGTCGTCACTGAAGCTTTCTTT.

The gene calls are TRBV6-6 and TRBJ2-2, with 7 bases that match TRBD2. V shed 0 bases, J shed 3 bases, and the junction held 1 base outside the gene matches. The CDR3 totals 15 residues. From germline, CDR1 is MNHNY and CDR2 SVGAGI (reference sequence). CDR3 loop: CASSYSGGYTGELFF. The CDR3 DNA follows: TGTGCCAGCAGTTACTCGGGGGGGTACACCGGGGAGCTGTTTTTT.

The chain couples TRBV28 to TRBJ2-3; no firm D call. Per the germline V gene, CDR1 is MDHEN and CDR2 is SYDVKM. The CDR3 totals 15 residues. Trimming took 2 bases from V and 4 from J, leaving 13 bases between them. The CDR3 spells CASSLHIIPPDTQYF. CDR3 DNA: TGTGCCAGCAGTTTACATATTATCCCCCCAGATACGCAGTATTTT.

The V gene is TRBV7-2, the J gene TRBJ2-7; 9 nucleotides align to TRBD2. V was clipped by 3 bases and J by 7 bases; unmatched bases: 7. Germline V gene sequence: CDR1 SGHTA, CDR2 FQGNSA. The CDR3 is 14 residues long. CDR3 nucleotides: TGTGCCAGCAGCTTCGCGGGGGGGCGAGGAGAGCAGTACTTC. Its translation: CASSFAGGRGEQYF.

The chain uses TRBV29-1 and TRBJ2-7; D remains unclear. Germline V CDR1 and CDR2: SQVTM, ANQGSEA. The length of the CDR3 is 13 residues. V lost 4 bases and J 3 bases, leaving 13 bases between the germline ends. The CDR3 loop is CSVGSQAYYEQYF. The CDR3, as DNA: TGCAGCGTTGGCAGTCAGGCCTACTACGAGCAGTACTTC.

V gene TRBV6-5 combines with J gene TRBJ1-1; TRBD1 matches 7 bases. Trimming removed 10 bases from V and 1 base from J; junction bases left unmatched: 6. Germline loops: CDR1 MNHEY, CDR2 SVGAGI. The CDR3 consists of 13 residues. The CDR3 bases are TGTGCCACATTAGGGGACAGGAACACTGAAGCTTTCTTT. Its translation is CATLGDRNTEAFF.

The genes are TRBV7-3 and TRBJ2-2, with D possibly being TRBD1 (6 bases). V was trimmed by 4 bases and J by 6 bases, leaving 18 bases between them. The CDR3 length is 16 residues. In germline, CDR1 is SGHTA, CDR2 FQGTGA. CDR3 loop: CASSSQPTGRAGELFF. The CDR3 coding sequence is TGTGCCAGCAGCTCTCAACCGACAGGCCGAGCCGGGGAGCTGTTTTTT. Full variable domain (missing parts from reference TRBV7-3 and TRBJ2-2): GAGVSQTPSNKVTEKGKYVELRCDPISGHTALYWYRQSLGQGPEFLIYFQGTGAADDSGLPNDRFFAVRPEGSVSTLKIQRTERGDSAVYLCASSSQPTGRAGELFFGEGSRLTVL.

This chain links TRBV4-2 with TRBJ1-1; D is ambiguous. V was shortened by 0 bases and J by 10 bases, with 15 bases between the two germline ends. Germline-derived CDR1 and CDR2 are LGHNA and YNFKEQ. CDR3 size: 14 residues. CDR3 region: CASSQDAGGLGAFF. For the CDR3, the DNA is TGTGCCAGCAGCCAAGACGCCGGAGGGTTGGGAGCTTTCTTT.

The J gene is TRBJ1-5, the V gene TRBV4-1, with TRBD1 matching 11 bases. V shed 0 bases and J 0 bases; nucleotides not matched to a gene: 10. The germline V gene encodes CDR1 MGHRA and CDR2 YSYEKL. CDR3 length: 20 residues. CDR3: CASSQDGTGGSDYSNQPQHF. The CDR3 coding sequence is TGCGCCAGCAGCCAAGATGGGACAGGGGGGTCGGACTATAGCAATCAGCCCCAGCATTTT.

This chain uses TRBV5-6 with TRBJ2-5; 9 bases are a match to TRBD1. Germline CDR1 SGHDT, CDR2 YYEEEE. Trimming cost V 3 bases and J 5 bases; bases outside gene matches: 5. CDR3 length: 14 residues. In DNA form, the CDR3 reads TGTGCCAGCAGCTCCGGACAGGGGTCGGAGACCCAGTACTTC. Translating gives CASSSGQGSETQYF.

The chain links TRBV7-9 to TRBJ1-6, with TRBD1 as a possible D gene (6 bases). Germline CDR1 and CDR2: SEHNR and FQNEAQ (reference sequence). The CDR3 sequence is 16 residues long. V lost 6 bases and J lost 7, with 19 bases in between. The CDR3 protein is CASSMGGPSPNSPLHF. The DNA of the CDR3 is TGTGCCAGCAGTATGGGGGGGCCGTCCCCGAATTCACCCCTCCACTTT.

The genes are TRBV29-1 and TRBJ2-1; possibly TRBD1 or TRBD2 for D (6 bases each). Germline V gene sequence: CDR1 SQVTM, CDR2 ANQGSEA. The germline V and J ends were trimmed by 4 bases and 0 bases, with 13 bases remaining between them. The CDR3 sequence is 15 residues long. The DNA of the CDR3 is TGCAGCGTTGGAATGGGGGGCCGCTCCTACAATGAGCAGTTCTTC. Translation gives CSVGMGGRSYNEQFF.

The chain combines TRBV9 with TRBJ2-3; D is unresolved. CDR3 size: 11 residues. V lost 0 bases and J 6 bases, leaving 2 bases between the germline ends. Germline V CDR1 and CDR2: SGDLS, YYNGEE. CDR3 amino acids: CASSVADTQYF. CDR3 in DNA: TGTGCCAGCAGCGTAGCGGATACGCAGTATTTT.

This chain links TRBV11-3 with TRBJ2-6, with D possibly TRBD2 on 6 matching bases. Between the trimmed V and J ends, which lost 1 base and 2 bases, there was a span of 6 bases. This CDR3 comprises 15 residues. Germline CDR1 reads SGHNT; CDR2 reads YENEEA. The CDR3 here is CASSLGGAGANVLTF. Written as DNA, the CDR3 is TGTGCCAGCAGCTTAGGGGGGGCTGGGGCCAACGTCCTGACTTTC.

This clone was detected once. The rearrangement joins TRBV28 to TRBJ2-5, with D uncertain. In germline, CDR1 is MDHEN, CDR2 SYDVKM. Trimming took 5 bases from V and 4 from J, leaving 2 bases between them. The CDR3 is made up of 10 amino acids. CDR3 in DNA: TGTGCCAGCAGTCGAGAGACCCAGTACTTC. Its protein product is CASSRETQYF.

This clone was seen only once. The J gene is TRBJ2-1, the V gene TRBV5-1; D not certain. The germline gives CDR1 SGHRS, CDR2 YFSETQ. The CDR3 covers 14 residues. V lost 3 bases to trimming and J lost 3 bases, with 10 bases between them. CDR3 amino acids: CASSWGESYNEQFF. In nucleotides, the CDR3 is TGCGCCAGCAGCTGGGGTGAGAGCTACAATGAGCAGTTCTTC. Looking up the rest from reference TRBV5-1 and TRBJ2-1 gives the full variable domain: KAGVTQTPRYLIKTRGQQVTLSCSPISGHRSVSWYQQTPGQGLQFLFEYFSETQRNKGNFPGRFSGRQFSNSRSEMNVSTLELGDSALYLCASSWGESYNEQFFGPGTRLTVL.

This clone came up a few times. This chain joins TRBV19 and TRBJ2-3, with D perhaps being TRBD1 or TRBD2 (5 bases each). Germline CDR1 reads LNHDA; CDR2 reads SQIVND (reference sequence). The germline V and J ends were trimmed by 4 bases and 5 bases, with 19 bases remaining between them. This CDR3 is 16 amino acids long. DNA of the CDR3: TGTGCCAGTAGTAAATCACCCGGGTTGGGGGAAGATACGCAGTATTTT. This encodes CASSKSPGLGEDTQYF.

The genes are TRBV7-3 and TRBJ2-3, with 15 bases that match TRBD2. This CDR3 contains 17 residues. Germline-derived CDR1 and CDR2 are SGHTA and FQGTGA. V lost 5 bases to trimming and J lost 4 bases; unmatched junction nucleotides: 7. The CDR3 sequence is CASSSGTSGGRSDTQYF. The CDR3, as DNA: TGTGCCAGCAGCAGCGGGACTAGCGGGGGGCGTTCAGATACGCAGTATTTT.

The V and J genes are TRBV25-1 and TRBJ2-3; D is perhaps TRBD1 or TRBD2 (5 bases each). V was trimmed by 6 bases and J by 6 bases, leaving 22 bases between them. CDR1 MGHDK and CDR2 SYGVNS come from the germline V gene. CDR3 length: 16 residues. In DNA form, the CDR3 reads TGTGCCAGCAGAGACACTTCGCGAGGGGTGGGTGATACGCAGTATTTT. As protein: CASRDTSRGVGDTQYF.

This clone appeared a single time. V is TRBV12-5 and J is TRBJ2-3, with TRBD2 identical over 12 bases. This CDR3 is 15 amino acids long. J was trimmed by 4 bases and V by 6 bases; bases with no gene match: 5. CDR1 is LGHNT and CDR2 is FRNRAP in the germline V gene. Here the CDR3 reads CASGRGLAGPDTQYF. The CDR3 DNA reads as TGTGCTAGTGGCCGAGGACTAGCGGGGCCAGATACGCAGTATTTT.

The gene calls are TRBV2 and TRBJ1-1; no clear D. The CDR3 runs to 13 residues. V lost 4 bases and J 1 base, leaving 7 bases between the germline ends. CDR1 SNHLY and CDR2 FYNNEI come from the germline V gene. In DNA form, the CDR3 reads TGTGCCAGCAGTGGTCAGAAGAACACTGAAGCTTTCTTT. Its protein product is CASSGQKNTEAFF.

CDR3 in DNA: TGTGCCAGCAGCTTGGACAGGGGGCTTGGTGAAAAACTGTTTTTT. This translates into CASSLDRGLGEKLFF. V and J are TRBV7-2 and TRBJ1-4; 11 bases agree with TRBD1. The CDR3 length is 15 residues. V gave up 3 bases and J gave up 7 bases; unmatched junction bases: 4. The germline V gene encodes CDR1 SGHTA and CDR2 FQGNSA.

The V call is TRBV7-5, the J call TRBJ1-6. TRBV7-5 is a recognized pseudogene. CDR3 length: 12 residues. The chain's CDR3 is CARSSGASPLHF. The CDR3 DNA reads as TGTGCCAGAAGCTCGGGAGCTTCACCCCTCCACTTT.